The 27 T cell receptor beta chains given below trace back to one sample, sequenced in a study of beta chain features in type 1 diabetes. Study results and limitations: Among all four CD4+ subsets, Type 1 diabetes patients had TCRB CDR3s that were moderately but significantly shorter.

These receptors' antigens are unknown. Expressed TCRB transcripts were sequenced because the isolated RNA had all been reverse transcribed beforehand. Data came from immunoSEQ multiplex PCR; TCRdb stores just in-frame clones and leaves some out. The data show hundreds of thousands of clones, around an eighth seen once. Sequencing used naive CD4+ T cells from blood. These receptors were collected from a man between 18 and 35 years old with type 1 diabetes.

The chain carries TRBV18 and TRBJ1-2, with 8 bases matching TRBD1. The CDR3 is 17 amino acids. V lost 3 bases and J lost 5; bases outside the gene matches: 14. Germline assignment: CDR1 KGHSH and CDR2 LQKENI. The CDR3 bases are TGTGCCAGCTCACCGGGGGACAGGATACTGCTAGGGTATGGCTACACCTTC. Residues: CASSPGDRILLGYGYTF.

This clone turned up a few times. V usage is TRBV5-6 and J usage is TRBJ1-1, with 7 bases fitting TRBD1. CDR1 is SGHDT, CDR2 YYEEEE, per germline. This CDR3 has 15 residues. Trimming took 5 bases from V and 4 from J; bases not matched to a gene: 11. The CDR3 region is CASSRDRVGGTEAFF. DNA for the CDR3: TGTGCCAGCAGTCGTGACAGGGTCGGAGGCACTGAAGCTTTCTTT.

This clone was counted a few times. This chain links TRBV4-1 with TRBJ1-2; 8 nucleotides align to TRBD1. Germline V lookup: CDR1 MGHRA, CDR2 YSYEKL. Trimming took 4 bases from V and 8 from J; bases not matched to a gene: 6. CDR3 length: 13 residues. DNA of the CDR3: TGCGCCAGCAGCCGGACACAGGGGGGAGGCTACACCTTC. Amino acids: CASSRTQGGGYTF.

This clone was counted between two and nine times. This chain joins TRBV5-6 and TRBJ1-2; TRBD1 agrees at 7 bases. Germline CDR1 SGHDT, CDR2 YYEEEE. The CDR3 is made up of 12 amino acids. Trimming took 3 bases from V and 8 from J; bases not matched to a gene: 4. The CDR3 DNA reads TGTGCCAGCAGCTCGGGGACAGTCGGCTACACCTTC. This translates into CASSSGTVGYTF.

The rearrangement joins TRBV14 to TRBJ1-1; D remains unclear. There are 11 residues in the CDR3. Per the germline V gene, CDR1 is SGHDN and CDR2 is FVKESK. Trimming shortened V by 2 bases and J by 8 bases, and 6 bases separated the two germline ends. The CDR3 sequence is CASSQSGEAFF. The CDR3 DNA follows: TGTGCCAGCAGCCAATCCGGGGAAGCTTTCTTT.

In its sample, this clone was seen a few times. This chain connects TRBV10-3 to TRBJ2-1, with 8 bases lining up with TRBD2. CDR1 ENHRY and CDR2 SYGVKD come from the germline V gene. V lost 4 bases, J lost 7 bases, and 6 bases stayed unmatched. CDR3 length: 14 amino acids. The CDR3 here is CAISGSGGANEQFF. The CDR3, as DNA: TGTGCCATCAGTGGCTCGGGGGGGGCGAATGAGCAGTTCTTC.

This clone was seen only a few times. The chain joins TRBV7-2 to TRBJ2-3; D is undetermined. Trimming removed 1 base at V and 6 bases at J, with 20 bases between. CDR3 length: 17 residues. Germline V lookup: CDR1 SGHTA, CDR2 FQGNSA. In DNA form, the CDR3 reads TGTGCCAGCAGCTTAGAGGGTGCATCCGCCGGCTGGGATACGCAGTATTTT. The encoded protein is CASSLEGASAGWDTQYF.

Only a few counts were recorded for this clone. V and J are TRBV23-1 and TRBJ1-5; D is ambiguous. TRBV23-1 is an ORF, and what it does is uncertain. Trimming shortened V by 2 bases and J by 2 bases, and 25 bases separated the two germline ends. The CDR3 length is 20 residues. In DNA form, the CDR3 reads TGCGCCAGCAGTCAAATGTCTGTACAGTGGGTTCCGGATGGCAATCAGCCCCAGCATTTT. Protein sequence: CASSQMSVQWVPDGNQPQHF.

This sequence joins TRBV30 and TRBJ1-2; 7 bases match TRBD1. Germline CDR1 is GTSNPN and CDR2 is SVGIG (reference sequence). The CDR3 runs 13 residues. The V and J ends lost 4 bases and 5 bases, in that order; junction bases with no gene match: 7. The CDR3: CAWTGEGAYGYTF. The CDR3 DNA is TGTGCCTGGACGGGTGAGGGGGCGTATGGCTACACCTTC.

A note on this clone: The sample contains more than one DNA sequence encoding this CDR3. The V call is TRBV30, the J call TRBJ2-4, with 7 bases that match TRBD1. Germline V gives CDR1 GTSNPN, CDR2 SVGIG (reference sequence). Trimming at V came to 2 bases and at J to 11 bases, leaving 3 bases not matched to a gene. The CDR3 consists of 11 residues. The CDR3 loop reads CAWSSGQVQYF. The CDR3, as DNA: TGTGCCTGGAGTTCAGGACAGGTTCAGTACTTC.

The chain couples TRBV11-2 to TRBJ1-2; D gene uncertain. The CDR3 runs 14 residues. The V end lost 1 base, the J end lost 4 bases, and 10 bases lay between the germline ends. Germline CDR1 is SGHAT and CDR2 is FQNNGV. The CDR3 sequence is CASSLGSSSYGYTF. CDR3 in DNA: TGTGCCAGCAGCTTAGGGAGTTCCTCCTATGGCTACACCTTC.

The rearrangement joins TRBV20-1 to TRBJ2-2; D is uncertain. V was shortened by 5 bases and J by 3 bases, with 4 bases between the two germline ends. Germline CDR1 reads DFQATT; CDR2 reads SNEGSKA (reference sequence). The CDR3 is made up of 11 amino acids. The CDR3 sequence is CSAPYTGELFF. The CDR3 DNA reads as TGCAGTGCTCCTTACACCGGGGAGCTGTTTTTT.

V usage is TRBV30 and J usage is TRBJ2-1, with 11 bases matching TRBD2. Trimming took 2 bases from V and 2 from J; bases not matched to a gene: 8. CDR1 is GTSNPN, CDR2 SVGIG, per germline (reference sequence). The CDR3 covers 17 residues. DNA for the CDR3: TGTGCCTGGAGTTCGGCTAGCGGGGGGCGCACCTACAATGAGCAGTTCTTC. This gives the protein CAWSSASGGRTYNEQFF.

The rearrangement uses TRBV7-6 and TRBJ2-1; D remains unclear. CDR1 is SGHVS, CDR2 FNYEAQ, per germline. The ends were cut back, 4 bases at V and 10 bases at J, with 8 bases in the middle. The CDR3 contains 11 residues. The CDR3 loop reads CASSSDREQFF. CDR3 nucleotide sequence: TGTGCCAGCAGCTCAGACCGGGAGCAGTTCTTC. The full variable domain, rest sourced from reference TRBV7-6 and TRBJ2-1, is GAGVSQSPRYKVTKRGQDVALRCDPISGHVSLYWYRQALGQGPEFLTYFNYEAQQDKSGLPNDRFSAERPEGSISTLTIQRTEQRDSAMYRCASSSDREQFFGPGTRLTVL.

The chain uses TRBV30 and TRBJ2-7; D might be TRBD1 (6 bases). Germline V lookup: CDR1 GTSNPN, CDR2 SVGIG (reference sequence). V was pared by 0 bases and J by 0 bases, with 6 bases between. This CDR3 region has 13 residues. Here the CDR3 reads CAWSVDSSYEQYF. Written as DNA, the CDR3 is TGTGCCTGGAGTGTGGACAGCTCCTACGAGCAGTACTTC.

The V and J genes are TRBV7-2 and TRBJ2-5; unclear D gene. Germline assignment: CDR1 SGHTA and CDR2 FQGNSA. Trimming left V 8 bases short and J 4 bases short, with 14 bases between. The length of the CDR3 is 13 residues. This chain's CDR3 is CASGRVVSETQYF. The CDR3, as DNA: TGTGCCAGCGGACGCGTGGTTTCAGAGACCCAGTACTTC.

This clone was picked up a small number of times. The chain's CDR3 is CASRTTGTVNQPQHF. The CDR3 nucleotides are TGTGCCAGTAGAACGACAGGGACCGTCAATCAGCCCCAGCATTTT. This chain connects TRBV19 to TRBJ1-5, with TRBD1 matching over 7 bases. CDR1 is LNHDA, CDR2 SQIVND, per germline (reference sequence). V shed 6 bases and J 3 bases; nucleotides not matched to a gene: 8. The CDR3 has 15 amino acids.

J is TRBJ2-1 and V is TRBV5-4; 7 nucleotides line up with TRBD1. The germline gives CDR1 SGHNT, CDR2 YYREEE (reference sequence). The trim removed 0 bases at V and 0 bases at J, leaving 3 bases unmatched. This CDR3 is built from 16 residues. This chain's CDR3 is CASSLVPGGSYNEQFF. CDR3 nucleotides: TGTGCCAGCAGCTTGGTTCCAGGGGGCTCCTACAATGAGCAGTTCTTC.

CDR3 region: CSVESQGQSSYGYTF. The CDR3 DNA reads as TGCAGCGTTGAGTCGCAGGGACAGAGTTCCTATGGCTACACCTTC. V and J are TRBV29-1 and TRBJ1-2, with 7 bases identical to TRBD1. The CDR3 covers 15 residues. The germline gives CDR1 SQVTM, CDR2 ANQGSEA. V lost 3 bases to trimming and J lost 4 bases; unmatched junction nucleotides: 11. The complete variable domain, with remaining parts taken from reference TRBV29-1 and TRBJ1-2, reads SAVISQKPSRDICQRGTSLTIQCQVDSQVTMMFWYRQQPGQSLTLIATANQGSEATYESGFVIDKFPISRPNLTFSTLTVSNMSPEDSSIYLCSVESQGQSSYGYTFGSGTRLTVV.

This rearrangement joins TRBV28 to TRBJ2-7; 9 positions match TRBD2. The trim removed 7 bases at V and 2 bases at J, leaving 9 bases unmatched. This CDR3 spans 15 amino acids. Germline-derived CDR1 and CDR2 are MDHEN and SYDVKM. CDR3 coding DNA: TGTGCCAGCATAGTCAGCGCGGGGGGGCCCTACGAGCAGTACTTC. Its translation is CASIVSAGGPYEQYF.

The chain links TRBV7-2 to TRBJ2-5, with 7 bases lining up with TRBD1. This CDR3 has 12 residues. The J segment lost 4 bases and the V segment lost 5 bases, leaving 1 base of the junction unmatched. CDR1 and CDR2 (germline): SGHTA, FQGNSA. DNA of the CDR3: TGTGCCAGCAGCACAGGGGTAGAGACCCAGTACTTC. Its translation is CASSTGVETQYF. Based on the CDR3 plus reference TRBV7-2 and TRBJ2-5, the full variable domain is GAGVSQSPSNKVTEKGKDVELRCDPISGHTALYWYRQSLGQGLEFLIYFQGNSAPDKSGLPSDRFSAERTGGSVSTLTIQRTQQEDSAVYLCASSTGVETQYFGPGTRLLVL.

This clone was found a few times. The genes are TRBV5-1 and TRBJ2-1; D uncertain. Germline CDR1 reads SGHRS; CDR2 reads YFSETQ. Deletions cut 2 bases from V and 7 bases from J, with 10 bases between. This CDR3 is 13 amino acids long. CDR3 nucleotides: TGCGCCAGCAGCTTCGGTGGCGAAAATGAGCAGTTCTTC. Translated: CASSFGGENEQFF.

V usage is TRBV14 and J usage is TRBJ2-2, with 9 bases lining up with TRBD1. With V trimmed by 1 base and J by 1 base, 1 base remained unmatched. This CDR3 is built from 16 residues. The germline V gene encodes CDR1 SGHDN and CDR2 FVKESK. The CDR3 nucleotides read TGTGCCAGCAGCCAAGCGGGACAGGGGAACACCGGGGAGCTGTTTTTT. Translation: CASSQAGQGNTGELFF.

The V call is TRBV6-6, the J call TRBJ1-5; 11 bases are shared with TRBD1. The CDR3 length is 15 residues. The germline V gene has CDR1 MNHNY and CDR2 SVGAGI (reference sequence). V lost 5 bases and J lost 3; bases outside the gene matches: 3. The CDR3 reads CASSTGQGDNQPQHF. For the CDR3, the DNA is TGTGCCAGCAGTACGGGACAGGGGGACAATCAGCCCCAGCATTTT.

The chain uses TRBV19 and TRBJ1-5; D gene uncertain. Germline CDR1 reads LNHDA; CDR2 reads SQIVND (reference sequence). Trimming left V 4 bases short and J 1 base short, with 5 bases between. CDR3 length: 13 amino acids. CDR3 nucleotides: TGTGCCAGTAGTACGTTGAGCAATCAGCCCCAGCATTTT. It is translated as CASSTLSNQPQHF.

There are a few counts of this clone. This chain uses TRBV6-5 with TRBJ2-7, with D perhaps TRBD1 (6 bases). The V end lost 7 bases, the J end lost 3 bases, and 16 bases lay between the germline ends. Looked up from germline, CDR1 is MNHEY and CDR2 is SVGAGI. The CDR3 covers 14 residues. The CDR3 DNA sequence: TGTGCCAGCAAACACAGGGAGAGAGACTACGAGCAGTACTTC. Amino acids: CASKHRERDYEQYF.

This rearrangement joins TRBV18 to TRBJ2-7; the match to TRBD1 covers 9 bases. The CDR3 extends over 16 amino acids. Germline values: CDR1 KGHSH, CDR2 LQKENI. Trimming removed 0 bases from V and 5 bases from J; junction bases left unmatched: 8. CDR3 bases: TGTGCCAGCTCACCACCGATCGGACAGGGGACCGACGAGCAGTACTTC. The encoded protein is CASSPPIGQGTDEQYF.